Below are 29 T cell receptor beta chains sequenced from a single sample in a study of identical twins. TCRdb recomputed calls from the 5' RACE reads with MiXCR, one row per CDR3 protein. The data contain hundreds of thousands of distinct CDR3 sequences, about 12% of them singletons. The data were also submitted as part of a second study, on yellow fever vaccine responses in identical twins.

What was sequenced was CD8+ T cells sorted from blood. These receptors were collected from a woman younger than 30 in good health.

The chain recombines TRBV15 with TRBJ2-7, with a tentative D call TRBD2 (5 bases). Trimming pared 0 bases from V and 2 bases from J, leaving 20 bases between. The germline V gene has CDR1 LNHNV and CDR2 YYDKDF (reference sequence). The CDR3 length is 18 residues. CDR3 residues: CATSRESRGRSRTYEQYF. The CDR3 bases are TGTGCCACCAGCAGAGAATCCCGGGGTAGGTCGAGGACCTACGAGCAGTACTTC. The complete variable domain, with remaining parts taken from reference TRBV15 and TRBJ2-7, reads DAMVIQNPRYQVTQFGKPVTLSCSQTLNHNVMYWYQQKSSQAPKLLFHYYDKDFNNEADTPDNFQSRRPNTSFCFLDIRSPGLGDTAMYLCATSRESRGRSRTYEQYFGPGTRLTVT.

This clonotype occurred a few times. The chain uses TRBV15 and TRBJ2-1, with 7 bases aligning to TRBD2. J gave up 10 bases and V 3 bases, and 6 bases lay outside the gene matches. The germline V gene encodes CDR1 LNHNV and CDR2 YYDKDF (reference sequence). This CDR3 is built from 13 residues. The DNA of the CDR3 is TGTGCCACCAGCAGCGAGACTAGCCGGGAGCAGTTCTTC. As protein: CATSSETSREQFF.

This clonotype was seen many times. The J gene is TRBJ2-7, the V gene TRBV9; the D gene could be TRBD1 or TRBD2 (7 bases each). The CDR3 sequence is 15 residues long. Germline CDR1 reads SGDLS; CDR2 reads YYNGEE. The V end lost 4 bases, the J end lost 0 bases, and 14 bases lay between the germline ends. The CDR3 here is CASSPGGGGSYEQYF. The DNA for the CDR3 is TGTGCCAGCAGCCCAGGGGGAGGGGGCTCCTACGAGCAGTACTTC.

In the case of this clonotype: An end of the junction does not agree with germline; a read error may underlie this. J is TRBJ2-3 and V is TRBV3-1; D unclear. Germline V gene sequence: CDR1 LGHDT, CDR2 YNNKEL (reference sequence). The CDR3 runs to 15 residues. CDR3 DNA: TGTGCCAGCTGCCAAGCAGGATCTAGCACAGATACGCAGTATTTT. Translated, it gives CASCQAGSSTDTQYF.

In this sample, this clonotype turned up many times. The V call is TRBV29-1, the J call TRBJ2-1; TRBD1 is a possible D gene (5 bases). Germline CDR1 SQVTM, CDR2 ANQGSEA. Trimming pared 3 bases from V and 3 bases from J, leaving 18 bases between. This CDR3 contains 16 residues. The CDR3 DNA reads TGCAGCGTTGAGGGCCATCAGGGTAGGGGCTACAATGAGCAGTTCTTC. It specifies CSVEGHQGRGYNEQFF.

The rearrangement links TRBV9 to TRBJ2-1; D is possibly TRBD2 (6 bases). CDR3 length equals 16 residues. V lost 2 bases, J lost 2 bases, and 14 bases lay in between. The germline CDR1 and CDR2 sequences are SGDLS and YYNGEE. CDR3 DNA sequence: TGTGCCAGCAGCGTTTCTGGCGGGGCAGCCTACAATGAGCAGTTCTTC. Residues: CASSVSGGAAYNEQFF.

The sample holds a few counts of this clonotype. The rearrangement joins TRBV7-9 to TRBJ2-1, with 8 bases fitting TRBD1. The germline V gene has CDR1 SEHNR and CDR2 FQNEAQ (reference sequence). The CDR3 is made up of 17 amino acids. The ends lost 5 bases at V and 2 bases at J; junction bases unmatched: 11. DNA of the CDR3: TGTGCCAGCAGCCGAGCCCCGGGACAGGAGACCTACAATGAGCAGTTCTTC. It specifies CASSRAPGQETYNEQFF.

The rearrangement links TRBV7-9 to TRBJ1-2; D is uncertain. V lost 8 bases and J 6 bases, leaving 7 bases between the germline ends. Per germline, CDR1 SEHNR and CDR2 FQNEAQ (reference sequence). The CDR3 runs to 10 residues. The DNA of the CDR3 is TGTGCCAGCCAGGCGGATGGCTACACCTTC. Amino acids: CASQADGYTF.

This clonotype was observed a few times. The CDR3: CASSLYVGSSDDRYEQYF. The DNA for the CDR3 is TGTGCCAGCAGCTTATACGTAGGGAGTAGCGACGACAGGTACGAGCAGTACTTC. The chain uses TRBV7-8 and TRBJ2-7; D possibly corresponds to TRBD1 (6 bases). This CDR3 has 18 residues. CDR1 and CDR2 (germline): SGHVS, FQNEAQ. V lost 2 bases and J lost 4, with 24 bases in between.

The chain carries TRBV29-1 and TRBJ2-1, with TRBD2 matching 11 bases. After removal of 2 bases from V and 7 bases from J, the junction contained 4 bases not matched to a gene. The CDR3 is 14 residues long. Germline lookup yields CDR1 SQVTM and CDR2 ANQGSEA. CDR3 residues: CSVEHTSGGNEQFF. CDR3 nucleotide sequence: TGCAGCGTTGAACACACTAGCGGGGGAAATGAGCAGTTCTTC.

The rearrangement links TRBV27 to TRBJ2-7, with D hard to call. Per the germline V gene, CDR1 is MNHEY and CDR2 is SMNVEV (reference sequence). Trimming took off 3 bases at V and 2 bases at J, with 14 bases between the two ends. The CDR3 is 15 amino acids. CDR3 sequence reads: CASSFGYAVAYEQYF. CDR3 nucleotides: TGTGCCAGCAGTTTCGGCTATGCGGTTGCCTACGAGCAGTACTTC.

Ten or more counts support this clonotype. The rearrangement links TRBV7-6 to TRBJ2-2; D remains unclear. Trimming left V 1 base short and J 2 bases short, with 11 bases between. The CDR3 is made up of 16 amino acids. Germline-derived CDR1 and CDR2 are SGHVS and FNYEAQ. The CDR3 loop is CASSLDTAPNTGELFF. The CDR3 DNA is TGTGCCAGCAGCTTAGATACCGCGCCTAACACCGGGGAGCTGTTTTTT.

The V call is TRBV5-8, the J call TRBJ2-1, with D unclear. The CDR3 is made up of 15 amino acids. CDR1 is SGHTS, CDR2 YDEGEE, per germline. The V end lost 3 bases, the J end lost 2 bases, and 12 bases lay between the germline ends. Here the CDR3 reads CASSSDTYTYNEQFF. CDR3 bases: TGTGCCAGCAGCTCCGACACCTACACCTACAATGAGCAGTTCTTC.

The chain uses TRBV5-5 and TRBJ2-1; perhaps TRBD1 as D (5 bases). Looked up from germline, CDR1 is SGHKS and CDR2 is YYEKEE (reference sequence). V was cut by 0 bases and J by 7 bases, with 14 bases left in between. This CDR3 is built from 15 residues. The CDR3 here is CASSLEAGIINEQFF. In DNA, the CDR3 is TGTGCCAGCAGCTTGGAGGCAGGGATTATAAATGAGCAGTTCTTC.

This chain links TRBV29-1 with TRBJ2-5, with 7 bases that match TRBD2. V was clipped by 4 bases and J by 0 bases; unmatched bases: 5. Germline values: CDR1 SQVTM, CDR2 ANQGSEA. The CDR3 extends over 14 amino acids. This chain's CDR3 is CSVGDYRYQETQYF. The CDR3 DNA sequence: TGCAGCGTTGGGGACTACCGGTACCAAGAGACCCAGTACTTC.

The chain couples TRBV2 to TRBJ1-1; no firm D call. V shed 7 bases and J shed 3 bases, with 15 bases lying between them. Germline V gene data show CDR1 as SNHLY and CDR2 as FYNNEI. CDR3 length: 14 amino acids. The CDR3: CASNPAPSDTEAFF. Here the CDR3 DNA reads TGTGCCAGCAACCCAGCCCCCTCGGACACTGAAGCTTTCTTT.

This chain joins TRBV27 and TRBJ2-1; D call uncertain. The CDR3 contains 13 residues. V lost 3 bases and J 9 bases, leaving 12 bases between the germline ends. Germline CDR1 and CDR2: MNHEY and SMNVEV (reference sequence). The CDR3, as DNA: TGTGCCAGCAGTTTCCCCGCCTTGGGTGAGCAGTTCTTC. Amino acids: CASSFPALGEQFF.

V gene TRBV20-1 combines with J gene TRBJ2-3, with 13 bases fitting TRBD2. V trimming: 7 bases; J trimming: 7 bases; junction bases outside the gene matches: 11. CDR3 length equals 15 residues. Germline CDR1 and CDR2: DFQATT and SNEGSKA (reference sequence). CDR3 loop: CSGRGLAGAGNTQYF. The DNA of the CDR3 is TGCAGTGGCCGCGGACTAGCGGGGGCAGGGAATACGCAGTATTTT.

This chain uses TRBV24-1 with TRBJ2-1; 8 nucleotides agree with TRBD2. CDR1 is KGHDR and CDR2 is SFDVKD in the germline V gene. This CDR3 spans 17 amino acids. Trimming removed 5 bases from V and 2 bases from J; junction bases left unmatched: 10. The DNA for the CDR3 is TGTGCCACCAGTGCCCAACTAGCGGCCACCACCTACAATGAGCAGTTCTTC. Amino acid sequence: CATSAQLAATTYNEQFF.

This clonotype was counted a few times. The chain has TRBV11-1 and TRBJ2-1, with a possible D match to TRBD2 (5 bases). V was pared by 5 bases and J by 7 bases, with 18 bases between. The germline CDR1 and CDR2 sequences are SGHAT and FQDESV (reference sequence). The length of the CDR3 is 15 residues. CDR3 in amino acids: CASSVVDGERNEQFF. The CDR3 DNA follows: TGTGCCAGCAGCGTCGTGGACGGGGAAAGAAATGAGCAGTTCTTC.

This sequence joins TRBV28 and TRBJ2-7, with 8 positions matching TRBD1. CDR3 length equals 15 residues. After removal of 6 bases from V and 5 bases from J, the junction contained 12 bases not matched to a gene. Per germline, CDR1 MDHEN and CDR2 SYDVKM. This CDR3 reads CASSQLTGVIDEQYV. The CDR3 coding sequence is TGTGCCAGCAGCCAACTGACAGGGGTCATCGACGAGCAGTACGTC.

The rearrangement joins TRBV7-9 to TRBJ2-3; D gene ambiguous. The CDR3 runs to 15 residues. The V end lost 1 base, the J end lost 6 bases, and 14 bases lay between the germline ends. Germline loops: CDR1 SEHNR, CDR2 FQNEAQ (reference sequence). The CDR3 reads CASSLESGVVDTQYF. As DNA, the CDR3 is TGTGCCAGCAGCTTAGAGTCTGGCGTGGTGGATACGCAGTATTTT.

The J gene is TRBJ2-3, the V gene TRBV7-9, with D possibly called TRBD1 or TRBD2 (5 bases each). The CDR3 length is 15 residues. Germline CDR1 SEHNR, CDR2 FQNEAQ (reference sequence). The V end was cut by 1 base, the J end by 6 bases, with 14 bases between. The CDR3 nucleotides are TGTGCCAGCAGCTTAGTGGGACCCAGCATGGATACGCAGTATTTT. Its translation is CASSLVGPSMDTQYF.

This clonotype was recorded many times. The chain combines TRBV12-3 or TRBV12-4 with TRBJ1-2; D not certain. Between the trimmed V and J ends, which lost 6 bases and 7 bases, there was a span of 9 bases. CDR3 length equals 11 residues. The CDR3 loop is CASRRGSGYTF. The CDR3, as DNA: TGTGCCAGCAGGCGAGGGTCTGGCTACACCTTC.

This rearrangement joins TRBV12-3 or TRBV12-4 to TRBJ1-2; D not resolved. The ends were cut back, 2 bases at V and 4 bases at J, with 5 bases in the middle. The CDR3 has 12 residues. CDR3 DNA sequence: TGTGCCAGCAGTTTAAGACGCTATGGCTACACCTTC. Translated: CASSLRRYGYTF.

This sequence joins TRBV5-8 and TRBJ2-7; possible D gene TRBD1, 7 bases. Germline V gives CDR1 SGHTS, CDR2 YDEGEE. The CDR3 is 16 amino acids. V lost 5 bases, J lost 5 bases, and 23 bases lay in between. The CDR3 DNA reads as TGTGCCAGCAGTTCCGCCTCGACAGGGAGGTACCACGAGCAGTACGTC. Translation gives CASSSASTGRYHEQYV.

Comments on this clonotype: Relative to the germline gene, one junction end is altered; a read error may explain this. This rearrangement joins TRBV12-3 or TRBV12-4 to TRBJ2-1; TRBD2 might be the D (6 bases). This CDR3 spans 14 amino acids. The CDR3 loop reads CANSLTSSYNEQFF. For the CDR3, the DNA is TGTGCCAACAGTCTGACTAGCTCCTACAATGAGCAGTTCTTC.

The chain uses TRBV20-1 and TRBJ1-1, with D uncertain. V gave up 6 bases and J gave up 6 bases, with 17 bases separating them. Germline CDR1 is DFQATT and CDR2 is SNEGSKA (reference sequence). The CDR3 is 13 residues long. In DNA form, the CDR3 reads TGCAGTGCCCGGCCCGAACCGGCGGCTGAAGCTTTCTTT. It is translated as CSARPEPAAEAFF.

V and J are TRBV12-3 or TRBV12-4 and TRBJ2-1, with D uncertain. The CDR3 extends over 13 amino acids. The ends were cut back, 4 bases at V and 3 bases at J, with 7 bases in the middle. CDR3 DNA sequence: TGTGCCAGCAGTTCCCATAACTACAATGAGCAGTTCTTC. Translating it yields CASSSHNYNEQFF.